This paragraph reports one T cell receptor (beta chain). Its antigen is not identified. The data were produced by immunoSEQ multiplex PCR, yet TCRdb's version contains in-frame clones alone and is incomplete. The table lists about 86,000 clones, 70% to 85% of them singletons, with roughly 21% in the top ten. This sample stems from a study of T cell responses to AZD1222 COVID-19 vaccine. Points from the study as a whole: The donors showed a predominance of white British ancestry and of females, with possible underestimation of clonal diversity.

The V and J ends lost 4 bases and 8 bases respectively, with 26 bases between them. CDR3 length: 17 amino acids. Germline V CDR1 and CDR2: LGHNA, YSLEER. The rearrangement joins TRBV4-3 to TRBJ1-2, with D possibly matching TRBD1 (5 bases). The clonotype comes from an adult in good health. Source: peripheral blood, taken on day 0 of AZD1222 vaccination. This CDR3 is CASSRNSPGTNGRGYTF. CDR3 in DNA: TGCGCCAGCAGCCGTAACTCCCCGGGGACGAACGGAAGGGGCTACACCTTC.